One sample yielded the 5 T cell receptor beta chains listed below, sequenced in a study of blood T cell repertoires in COVID-19 (dated by TCRdb to 2019 to 2021). Preparation of the library involved the immunoSEQ multiplex PCR assay. The immuneACCESS repertoire file appears here via TCRdb, limited to in-frame rearrangements. These files lack a portion of the clones; in checked studies, under half of the deficit traces to unresolved V genes, and the cause of the others is not known. The sample table records about 190,000 clones; around 89% of these occur just once. Approximately 0.64% of the sample is taken by the ten largest. Sample: peripheral blood. The receptors derive from a man over 45 with acute or convalescent COVID-19.

Here the CDR3 DNA reads TGTGCCAGCAGCGAGCAGGGGGCGGACGGGGAGCTGTTTTTT. As protein: CASSEQGADGELFF. V gene TRBV7-3 combines with J gene TRBJ2-2; 8 nucleotides agree with TRBD1. Germline V CDR1 and CDR2: SGHTA, FQGTGA. With 5 bases clipped from V and 7 bases from J, the junction kept 6 bases outside the gene matches. There are 14 residues in the CDR3.

The sample holds one count of this clone. V and J are TRBV6-5 and TRBJ2-1; D may be TRBD2 (6 bases). Trimming took 6 bases from V and 5 from J, leaving 17 bases between them. Germline CDR1 is MNHEY and CDR2 is SVGAGI. This CDR3 has 15 residues. The CDR3, as DNA: TGTGCCAGCAGCACCCTGGGGGAGGCCCACAATGAGCAGTTCTTC. Protein product: CASSTLGEAHNEQFF.

The V and J genes are TRBV5-5 and TRBJ2-7; the D is unclear. V dropped 0 bases and J dropped 2 bases, with 9 bases sitting between them. CDR3 length: 14 amino acids. Looked up from germline, CDR1 is SGHKS and CDR2 is YYEKEE (reference sequence). In DNA, the CDR3 is TGTGCCAGCAGCTTGGTATCCGGTACCTACGAGCAGTACTTC. Its translation: CASSLVSGTYEQYF.

The chain joins TRBV6-7 to TRBJ2-3; 8 nucleotides agree with TRBD1. TRBV6-7 is flagged as an ORF with uncertain function. The V and J ends lost 6 bases and 1 base, in that order; junction bases with no gene match: 6. The CDR3 has 15 residues. The CDR3 sequence: CASRLKTGGTDTQYF. CDR3 bases: TGTGCCAGCAGGCTGAAGACAGGGGGCACAGATACGCAGTATTTT.

The chain recombines TRBV4-2 with TRBJ2-5; unclear D gene. Germline CDR1 reads LGHNA; CDR2 reads YNFKEQ. The CDR3 extends over 15 amino acids. The V end lost 0 bases, the J end lost 5 bases, and 13 bases lay between the germline ends. The chain's CDR3 is CASSQDITRLETQYF. The CDR3 bases are TGTGCCAGCAGCCAAGATATAACCAGATTGGAGACCCAGTACTTC.